Detailed here is one T cell receptor (beta chain). Peripheral blood and lesional scalp punch biopsies were taken from alopecia areata patients. The data are from a study of CD8+ T cells in alopecia areata. The V gene's germline CDR1 is PRHDT and CDR2 FYEKMQ (reference sequence). V shed 4 bases, J shed 8 bases, and the junction held 7 bases outside the gene matches. The CDR3 is made up of 14 amino acids. Extracted from the samples, RNA was reverse transcribed into cDNA to serve as the sequencing template. Profiling relied on immunoSEQ multiplex PCR, and the TCRdb table lists in-frame clones only, not all of them. The sample holds approximately 150,000 clones, about 72% seen once.

Sample: CD8+ T cells sorted from blood, taken at week 0. The chain employs TRBV13 and TRBJ2-1; 8 bases fit TRBD1. The receptor's source is a human donor with alopecia areata. The CDR3 nucleotides are TGTGCCAGCAGCTCAGGACAGGGTATCGATGAGCAGTTCTTC. This encodes CASSSGQGIDEQFF.